This T cell receptor beta chain was recovered during a study of T cells after yellow fever vaccination. CDR3 size: 15 residues. V shed 4 bases and J shed 5 bases, with 17 bases lying between them. Germline V gives CDR1 SEHNR, CDR2 FQNEAQ (reference sequence). Broader study findings: Though weaker, the secondary response peaked faster, on day 5 versus 15. Of the clonotypes, a small share occurred in both CD4 and CD8 compartments. From the bulk population, abundant clonotypes could contaminate and appear within FACS-sorted repertoires.

Using its own MiXCR run on the 5' RACE reads, TCRdb lists one record per CDR3 protein. The data show more than 300,000 distinct CDR3 sequences, with 3.5% to 4.5% seen just once and 19% held by the top ten. The sample holds many counts of this clonotype. Its antigen is unknown. Sequencing was performed on PBMCs, taken 15 days after the yellow fever booster vaccination. The receptor was isolated from a young man who received the YFV17D yellow fever vaccine. The J gene is TRBJ2-5, the V gene TRBV7-9; weak D call: TRBD1 (6 bases). The chain's CDR3 is CASSSQGGTWETQYF. CDR3 DNA sequence: TGTGCCAGCAGCTCTCAAGGGGGTACTTGGGAGACCCAGTACTTC.